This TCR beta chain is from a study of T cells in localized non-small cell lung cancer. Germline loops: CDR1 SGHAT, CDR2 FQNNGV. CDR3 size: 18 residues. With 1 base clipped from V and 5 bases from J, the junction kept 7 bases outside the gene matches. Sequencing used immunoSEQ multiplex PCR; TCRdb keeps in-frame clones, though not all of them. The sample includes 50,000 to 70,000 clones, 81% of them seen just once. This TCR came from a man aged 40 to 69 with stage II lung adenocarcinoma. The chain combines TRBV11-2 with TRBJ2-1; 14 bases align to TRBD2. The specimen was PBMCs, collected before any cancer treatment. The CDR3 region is CASSLAGLAGVLDNEQFF. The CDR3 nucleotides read TGTGCCAGCAGCTTAGCGGGACTAGCGGGAGTACTTGACAATGAGCAGTTCTTC.